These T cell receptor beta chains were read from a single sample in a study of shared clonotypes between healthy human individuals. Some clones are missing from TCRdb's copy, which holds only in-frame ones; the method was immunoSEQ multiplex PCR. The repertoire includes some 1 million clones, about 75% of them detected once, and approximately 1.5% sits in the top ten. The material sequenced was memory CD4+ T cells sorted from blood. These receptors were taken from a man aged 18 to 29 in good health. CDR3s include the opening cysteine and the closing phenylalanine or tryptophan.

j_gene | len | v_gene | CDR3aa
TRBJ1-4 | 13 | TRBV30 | CAWSRGQGEKLFF
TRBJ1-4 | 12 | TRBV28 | CASSSGVEKLFF
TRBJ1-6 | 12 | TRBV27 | CASSVQNSPLHF
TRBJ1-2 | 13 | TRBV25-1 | CASSERAGDGYTF
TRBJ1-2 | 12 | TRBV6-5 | CASSNRGRGYTF
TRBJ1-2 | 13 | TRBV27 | CASSMDRRYGYTF
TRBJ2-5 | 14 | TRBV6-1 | CASSEAGGQETQYF
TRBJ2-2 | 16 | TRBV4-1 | CASSRDPSGYTGELFF
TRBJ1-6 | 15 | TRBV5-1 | CASSPDPQASSPLHF
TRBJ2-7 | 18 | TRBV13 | CASSLQGLPTPITYEQYF
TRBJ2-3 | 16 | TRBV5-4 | CASTTGGLGAGDTQYF
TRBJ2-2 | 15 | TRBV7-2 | CASSSGRTNTGELFF
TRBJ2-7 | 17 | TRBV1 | CTSSQDIESEGLDEQYF
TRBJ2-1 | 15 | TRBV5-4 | CASSSGTSGPNEQFF
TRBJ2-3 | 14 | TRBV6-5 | CASTLEAGGGTQYF
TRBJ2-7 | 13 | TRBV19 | CASRASGSREQYF
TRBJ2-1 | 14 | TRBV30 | CAWSVGGIGNEQFF
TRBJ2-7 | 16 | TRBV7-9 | CASSFTQGLLGYEQYF
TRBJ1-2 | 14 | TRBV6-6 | CASSYLDRANGYTF
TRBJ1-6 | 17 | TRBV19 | CASSIGRTMNYNSPLHF
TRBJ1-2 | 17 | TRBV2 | CASSEGATGGPHYGYTF
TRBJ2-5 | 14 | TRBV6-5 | CASSYSVQSETQYF
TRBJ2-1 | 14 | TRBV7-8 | CASKPRGVGNEQFF
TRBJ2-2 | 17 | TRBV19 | CASIDKRLAVHTGELFF
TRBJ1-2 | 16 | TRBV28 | CASSPTGTLIKYGYTF
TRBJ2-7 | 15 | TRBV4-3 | CASSQGLGGAYEQYF
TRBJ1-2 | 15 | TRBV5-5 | CASSPGGGQDYGYTF
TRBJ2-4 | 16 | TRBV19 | CASSIVGQGTKNIQYF
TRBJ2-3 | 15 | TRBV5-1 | CASGLWGSSTDTQYF
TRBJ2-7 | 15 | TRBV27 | CASSTTLTGGYEQYF
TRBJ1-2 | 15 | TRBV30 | CACTGGLRANYGYTF
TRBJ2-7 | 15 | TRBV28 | CAASNGDREAYEQYF
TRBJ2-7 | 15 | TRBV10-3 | CAISESGGAAYEQYF
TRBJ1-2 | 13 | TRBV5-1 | CASSLLQGAGYTF
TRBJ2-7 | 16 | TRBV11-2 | CASSFTGGPSSYEQYF
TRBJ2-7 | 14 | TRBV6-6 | CASRERGLAYEQYF
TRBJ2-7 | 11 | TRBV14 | CASSQDVTGFF
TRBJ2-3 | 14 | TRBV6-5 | CASSYPDRTDTQYF
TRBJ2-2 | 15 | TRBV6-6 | CASRRLAGGTGELFF
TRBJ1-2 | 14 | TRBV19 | CASEMPGTNYGYTF
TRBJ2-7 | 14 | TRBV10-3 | CAISGGPGMYEQYF
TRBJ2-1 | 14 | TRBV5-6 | CASSLPPSTNEQFF
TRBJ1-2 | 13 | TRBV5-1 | CASSLGTAYGYTF
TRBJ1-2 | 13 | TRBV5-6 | CASSITGVRGYTF
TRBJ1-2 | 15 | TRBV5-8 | CASSLAGILGYGYTF
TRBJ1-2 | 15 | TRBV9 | CASSVGGGSTRGYTF
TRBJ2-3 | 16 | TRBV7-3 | CASRTGLDPSVDTQYF
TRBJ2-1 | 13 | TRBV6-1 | CATRGRGYNEQFF
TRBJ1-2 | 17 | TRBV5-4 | CASSLDSRQVANYGYTF
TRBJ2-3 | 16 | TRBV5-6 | CASSLDGGRATDTQYF
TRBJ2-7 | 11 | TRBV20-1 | CSAREEYEQYF
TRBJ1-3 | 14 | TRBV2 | CASSLDRAGNTIYF
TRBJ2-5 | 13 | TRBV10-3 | CASRTGVQETQYF
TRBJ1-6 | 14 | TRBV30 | CAWSTGENNSPLHF
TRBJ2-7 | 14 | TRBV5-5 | CASSLPQGAGEQYF
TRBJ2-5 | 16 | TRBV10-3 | CAIRENSGGAGETQYF
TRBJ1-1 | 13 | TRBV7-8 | CASSLDLLERAFF
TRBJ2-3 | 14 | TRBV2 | CASSESSGSDTQYF
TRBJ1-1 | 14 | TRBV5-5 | CASSFLWEGTEAFF
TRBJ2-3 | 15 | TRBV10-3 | CAISDVAGGKDTQYF